A selection of T cell receptor beta chains follows, all from one sample in a study of blood T cell repertoires in COVID-19. Using immunoSEQ multiplex PCR, the repertoire was profiled, and TCRdb retains in-frame clones only, with some absent. The data show some 350,000 clones, with roughly 89% seen just once and approximately 7% held by the top ten. The specimen was peripheral blood. Receptor source: a young man with active or convalescent COVID-19. CDR3s include the opening cysteine and the closing phenylalanine or tryptophan. D genes are given only for firm matches. Part of the rows lack a size; the others show once, few, many or a class for expanded clones.

d_gene: .; abundance: many; v_gene: TRBV28; j_gene: TRBJ1-3; CDR3nt: TGTGCCAGCAGTTGGACAGACTCTGGAAACACCATATATTTT; CDR3aa: CASSWTDSGNTIYF
d_gene: .; abundance: .; v_gene: TRBV5-4; j_gene: TRBJ1-5; CDR3nt: TGTGCCAGCAGCTCAGCCGGGGTCCATAGCAATCAGCCCCAGCATTTT; CDR3aa: CASSSAGVHSNQPQHF
d_gene: TRBD1; abundance: .; v_gene: TRBV30; j_gene: TRBJ1-4; CDR3nt: TGTGCCTGGAGTCTTGACAGGGGGTATGAAAAACTGTTTTTT; CDR3aa: CAWSLDRGYEKLFF
d_gene: .; abundance: .; v_gene: TRBV4-2; j_gene: TRBJ2-7; CDR3nt: TGTGCCAGCAGCCCCTTAATGGGCCAGAGCTCCTACGAGCAGTACTTC; CDR3aa: CASSPLMGQSSYEQYF
d_gene: .; abundance: .; v_gene: TRBV24-1; j_gene: TRBJ1-5; CDR3nt: TGTGCCACCAGTGATTCACAGGGTAGCAATCAGCCCCAGCATTTT; CDR3aa: CATSDSQGSNQPQHF
d_gene: TRBD1; abundance: few; v_gene: TRBV28; j_gene: TRBJ1-2; CDR3nt: TGTGCCAGCAGGACAGGGGTCTATGGCTACACCTTC; CDR3aa: CASRTGVYGYTF
d_gene: TRBD2; abundance: .; v_gene: TRBV7-2; j_gene: TRBJ2-5; CDR3nt: TGTGCCAGCAGCTTAGCCCACGCTAGCGGGGGCACGAAGACCCAGTACTTC; CDR3aa: CASSLAHASGGTKTQYF
d_gene: TRBD2; abundance: .; v_gene: TRBV6-5; j_gene: TRBJ2-3; CDR3nt: TGTGCCAGCAGATCCCGGGGGGGCTTCGATACGCAGTATTTT; CDR3aa: CASRSRGGFDTQYF
d_gene: .; abundance: .; v_gene: TRBV9; j_gene: TRBJ1-1; CDR3nt: TGTGCCAGCAGCGTAAGAGTTTCGCGGGGCACAAAAGGGAACACTGAAGCTTTCTTT; CDR3aa: CASSVRVSRGTKGNTEAFF
d_gene: .; abundance: .; v_gene: TRBV27; j_gene: TRBJ1-2; CDR3nt: TGTGCCAGCAGTTTAAAAGGGGTTCAAGCTAACTATGGCTACACCTTC; CDR3aa: CASSLKGVQANYGYTF
d_gene: TRBD1; abundance: .; v_gene: TRBV7-2; j_gene: TRBJ1-4; CDR3nt: TGTGCCAGCAGCCCGGGACAGGGGCGGAATGAAAAACTGTTTTTT; CDR3aa: CASSPGQGRNEKLFF
d_gene: TRBD2; abundance: .; v_gene: TRBV19; j_gene: TRBJ2-7; CDR3nt: TGTGCCAGTAGTGCGGCTAGCGGGGGCCTCTTTTCCTACGAGCAGTACTTC; CDR3aa: CASSAASGGLFSYEQYF
d_gene: TRBD1; abundance: .; v_gene: TRBV7-2; j_gene: TRBJ1-1; CDR3nt: TGTGCCAGCAGCTTAGCGTCACAGGGGGCAAACACTGAAGCTTTCTTT; CDR3aa: CASSLASQGANTEAFF
d_gene: TRBD1; abundance: few; v_gene: TRBV27; j_gene: TRBJ1-5; CDR3nt: TGTGCCAGCAGTGCCGGGACAGGGGGTATCAATCAGCCCCAGCATTTT; CDR3aa: CASSAGTGGINQPQHF
d_gene: TRBD1; abundance: .; v_gene: TRBV6-4; j_gene: TRBJ2-3; CDR3nt: TGTGCCAGCAGTGACAGGACAGGGGCCACAGATACGCAGTATTTT; CDR3aa: CASSDRTGATDTQYF
d_gene: .; abundance: .; v_gene: TRBV6-2/TRBV6-3; j_gene: TRBJ1-2; CDR3nt: TGTGCCAGCAGTTCCACGGACAGATTCTATGGCTACACCTTC; CDR3aa: CASSSTDRFYGYTF
d_gene: .; abundance: .; v_gene: TRBV5-6; j_gene: TRBJ2-7; CDR3nt: TGTGCCAGCAGCGAACAGAGACCCTACGAGCAGTACTTC; CDR3aa: CASSEQRPYEQYF